A single sample is the source of the 20 T cell receptor beta chains below, sequenced in a study of blood T cell repertoires in COVID-19. Some clones are missing from TCRdb's copy, which holds only in-frame ones; the method was immunoSEQ multiplex PCR. Seen here are 180,000 or so clones, 70% to 90% observed once, and the top ten hold approximately 10%. Sequenced sample: peripheral blood. Receptors were obtained from a human donor with active or convalescent COVID-19. The donor label of this sample is uncertain.

This chain joins TRBV20-1 and TRBJ1-2; D call uncertain. This CDR3 has 11 residues. Germline V lookup: CDR1 DFQATT, CDR2 SNEGSKA (reference sequence). Trimming left V 0 bases short and J 7 bases short, with 6 bases between. CDR3 sequence (DNA): TGCAGTGCTAGAGAAACTCTTGGCTACACCTTC. Residues: CSARETLGYTF.

Here the CDR3 DNA reads TGTGCCAGCAGCTTGGAGGGGGCTAGGGAGACCCAGTACTTC. This encodes CASSLEGARETQYF. The chain combines TRBV5-4 with TRBJ2-5, with 7 bases that match TRBD1. Germline assignment: CDR1 SGHNT and CDR2 YYREEE (reference sequence). Trimming cost V 0 bases and J 5 bases; bases outside gene matches: 4. This CDR3 is 14 amino acids long.

The chain links TRBV28 to TRBJ2-2; D not resolved. This CDR3 is 12 amino acids long. Trimming pared 7 bases from V and 1 base from J, leaving 4 bases between. CDR1 MDHEN and CDR2 SYDVKM come from the germline V gene. The CDR3 protein is CASTVNTGELFF. CDR3 sequence (DNA): TGTGCCAGCACCGTGAACACCGGGGAGCTGTTTTTT.

The V call is TRBV28, the J call TRBJ1-2; D unclear. In germline, CDR1 is MDHEN, CDR2 SYDVKM. V was cut by 2 bases and J by 0 bases, with 19 bases left in between. CDR3 size: 18 residues. As DNA, the CDR3 is TGTGCCAGCAGTTTAAATCGGGATCAGCGACGAGCTAACTATGGCTACACCTTC. Translating it yields CASSLNRDQRRANYGYTF.

This clone was observed once. The chain is built from TRBV18 and TRBJ1-1; the match to TRBD1 covers 9 bases. The CDR3 has 18 residues. V lost 3 bases to trimming and J lost 1 base; unmatched junction nucleotides: 12. The germline CDR1 and CDR2 sequences are KGHSH and LQKENI. CDR3 protein: CASSPQINRGPKNTEAFF. In DNA, the CDR3 is TGTGCCAGCTCACCTCAAATTAACAGGGGGCCAAAGAACACTGAAGCTTTCTTT.

This clone was observed a single time. The chain combines TRBV9 with TRBJ2-3; tentatively, D is TRBD1 (5 bases). The CDR3 consists of 15 residues. Germline loops: CDR1 SGDLS, CDR2 YYNGEE. V lost 0 bases to trimming and J lost 4 bases, with 12 bases between them. CDR3 protein: CASSVGSRGSDTQYF. The CDR3 DNA reads as TGTGCCAGCAGCGTAGGTAGTAGGGGATCAGATACGCAGTATTTT.

The rearrangement links TRBV5-1 to TRBJ1-1; D is possibly TRBD1 (5 bases). The germline gives CDR1 SGHRS, CDR2 YFSETQ. The CDR3 sequence is 14 residues long. The V end was cut by 4 bases, the J end by 5 bases, with 15 bases between. CDR3 in amino acids: CASSPGQLGTEAFF. CDR3 DNA: TGCGCCAGCAGCCCTGGACAACTCGGGACTGAAGCTTTCTTT.

This clone appeared a few times. As DNA, the CDR3 is TGCGCCAGCAGCTTGGAGGGGTATGAGCAGTACTTC. It encodes CASSLEGYEQYF. The chain is built from TRBV5-1 and TRBJ2-7; weak D call: TRBD1 (5 bases). Germline V lookup: CDR1 SGHRS, CDR2 YFSETQ. The CDR3 has 12 residues. Trimming took off 0 bases at V and 7 bases at J, with 8 bases between the two ends.

This chain connects TRBV9 to TRBJ2-5; a possible D gene is TRBD1 (6 bases). The length of the CDR3 is 13 residues. V was shortened by 2 bases and J by 2 bases, with 7 bases between the two germline ends. Germline assignment: CDR1 SGDLS and CDR2 YYNGEE. The CDR3 here is CASSVDRQETQYF. As DNA, the CDR3 is TGTGCCAGCAGCGTGGACAGACAAGAGACCCAGTACTTC. The whole variable domain, filled in from reference TRBV9 and TRBJ2-5, reads DSGVTQTPKHLITATGQRVTLRCSPRSGDLSVYWYQQSLDQGLQFLIQYYNGEERAKGNILERFSAQQFPDLHSELNLSSLELGDSALYFCASSVDRQETQYFGPGTRLLVL.

The J gene is TRBJ1-1, the V gene TRBV12-3 or TRBV12-4; D not certain. The CDR3 totals 13 residues. Trimming pared 1 base from V and 3 bases from J, leaving 6 bases between. The CDR3 sequence: CASSLESDTEAFF. The CDR3 DNA follows: TGTGCCAGCAGTTTAGAGTCGGACACTGAAGCTTTCTTT.

This sequence joins TRBV7-9 and TRBJ2-3; 9 bases are shared with TRBD2. In germline, CDR1 is SEHNR, CDR2 FQNEAQ (reference sequence). The CDR3 is made up of 18 amino acids. J was trimmed by 6 bases and V by 4 bases; bases with no gene match: 17. The CDR3 loop reads CASSSQGNSGRSSDTQYF. The CDR3 region has the DNA TGTGCCAGCAGCTCCCAAGGCAATAGCGGGAGATCATCCGATACGCAGTATTTT.

The gene calls are TRBV28 and TRBJ2-7; 8 positions match TRBD1. Germline V CDR1 and CDR2: MDHEN, SYDVKM. The J segment lost 5 bases and the V segment lost 1 base, leaving 7 bases of the junction unmatched. The CDR3 length is 15 residues. CDR3 nucleotide sequence: TGTGCCAGCAGTTTATCCGGACAGGGTTACCACGAGCAGTACTTC. Translating gives CASSLSGQGYHEQYF.

The chain employs TRBV4-2 and TRBJ2-2, with TRBD2 matching 8 bases. From germline, CDR1 is LGHNA and CDR2 YNFKEQ. The CDR3 extends over 17 amino acids. Unmatched junction bases numbered 10, after V lost 0 bases and J lost 7 bases. This CDR3 reads CASSQELVAGSIGELFF. In DNA form, the CDR3 reads TGTGCCAGCAGCCAAGAATTGGTAGCGGGGAGTATCGGGGAGCTGTTTTTT.

This rearrangement joins TRBV18 to TRBJ2-3; 8 bases match TRBD1. Trimming removed 8 bases from V and 1 base from J; junction bases left unmatched: 5. Germline CDR1 KGHSH, CDR2 LQKENI. The CDR3 length is 14 residues. CDR3 sequence (DNA): TGTGCCAGCCGGGACAGGAAAGGCACAGATACGCAGTATTTT. This gives the protein CASRDRKGTDTQYF.

V and J are TRBV19 and TRBJ2-1, with TRBD2 identical over 9 bases. Germline values: CDR1 LNHDA, CDR2 SQIVND (reference sequence). The CDR3 has 15 amino acids. V trimming: 5 bases; J trimming: 7 bases; junction bases outside the gene matches: 9. This CDR3 reads CASSPFPGLANEQFF. The DNA for the CDR3 is TGTGCCAGTAGTCCCTTCCCCGGACTAGCGAATGAGCAGTTCTTC. Variable domain in full (rest from reference TRBV19 and TRBJ2-1): DGGITQSPKYLFRKEGQNVTLSCEQNLNHDAMYWYRQDPGQGLRLIYYSQIVNDFQKGDIAEGYSVSREKKESFPLTVTSAQKNPTAFYLCASSPFPGLANEQFFGPGTRLTVL.

In DNA, the CDR3 is TGTGCCAGCAGCTCTCCGACTAGCGGGGGGTACAATGAGCAGTTCTTC. It codes for CASSSPTSGGYNEQFF. The V gene is TRBV5-6, the J gene TRBJ2-1, with 13 bases fitting TRBD2. CDR3 size: 16 residues. In germline, CDR1 is SGHDT, CDR2 YYEEEE. V shed 3 bases, J shed 4 bases, and the junction held 4 bases outside the gene matches.

The gene calls are TRBV10-2 and TRBJ1-2, with D uncertain. Trimming left V 6 bases short and J 6 bases short, with 17 bases between. From germline, CDR1 is WSHSY and CDR2 SAAADI. This CDR3 region has 14 residues. This chain's CDR3 is CASSPSLAVDGYTF. In nucleotides, the CDR3 is TGCGCCAGCAGCCCCTCTCTGGCCGTCGATGGCTACACCTTC.

The DNA for the CDR3 is TGTGCCAGCAGCCCAGGTGGAGGGTTGTACGAGCAGTACTTC. It specifies CASSPGGGLYEQYF. J is TRBJ2-7 and V is TRBV7-9; D perhaps matches TRBD2 (6 bases). Trimming stripped 5 bases from V and 4 bases from J, with 15 bases between. The CDR3 spans 14 residues. Germline V CDR1 and CDR2: SEHNR, FQNEAQ (reference sequence).

This clone was detected only once. J is TRBJ1-1 and V is TRBV6-2 or TRBV6-3, with 8 bases identical to TRBD1. Germline V gene data show CDR1 as MNHEY and CDR2 as SVGEGT. The CDR3 totals 13 residues. Trimming removed 6 bases from V and 11 bases from J; junction bases left unmatched: 11. The CDR3 here is CASSGTGGGAAFF. As DNA, the CDR3 is TGTGCCAGCAGCGGAACAGGGGGAGGAGCGGCTTTCTTT.

V gene TRBV29-1 combines with J gene TRBJ1-5; 9 bases match TRBD1. Germline CDR1 is SQVTM and CDR2 is ANQGSEA. Germline trimming cut 4 bases from V and 3 bases from J; bases unmatched to any gene: 4. The CDR3 extends over 14 amino acids. The CDR3: CSVAGTGNNQPQHF. The CDR3 DNA reads TGCAGCGTTGCCGGGACAGGGAACAATCAGCCCCAGCATTTT.